The present T cell receptor (beta chain) was sequenced within a study of blood T cell repertoires in COVID-19 (dated by TCRdb to between 2020 and 2021). About the study as a whole: Samples covering the acute and convalescent phases of COVID-19 were provided by collaborators in the United States, Italy and Spain. The material from the prospective study consisted of cDNA or gDNA derived from T cells, B-cell-depleted T cells, or PBMCs. The repertoires were made available in a free public database intended to serve as a resource for research on the immune response to SARS-CoV-2. The dataset comprised deeply sampled blood TCRbeta repertoires from subjects exposed to, actively infected with, or recovered from COVID-19. Samples were obtained from the ongoing ImmuneRACE study (first 160 participants) and from 950 to 1,500 subjects provided by 6 global collaborators. HLA class I and class II types, where available, came from metadata supplied by the sample provider rather than from assay-based typing. Nearly every sample came with metadata listing a de-identified subject ID, COVID-19 status, age in years and sex.

V loses 1 base, J loses 6 bases, and the germline ends lie 9 bases apart. Measured from the cysteine to the phenylalanine, the CDR3 is 12 residues long. Kept here is only the CDR3 DNA, which spans 36 bases and is read in frame from base 1. The germline V gene encodes CDR1 GTSNPN and CDR2 SVGIG (reference sequence). General findings and caveats noted by the study authors: How much clinical and demographic metadata was included differed by source and by participant, and the metadata was provided uncurated.

On this clone itself: The antigen it binds to is not known. Per-base quality was not reported, and no clone a single base away is much larger than it.

Whole blood was collected in K2EDTA tubes by collaborating institutions according to the institutions' own protocols. For TCRbeta analysis, collaborators shipped samples in one of three forms: frozen whole blood, isolated PBMCs, or DNA extracted from either of those sample types. TCRbeta CDR3 regions were amplified from genomic DNA by means of the immunoSEQ Assay, a bias-controlled multiplex PCR. The paper's processing steps were these. Nucleated cell counts per sample were estimated from amplification of reference gene primers within the assay. To quantify the absolute abundance of each unique TCRbeta CDR3 rearrangement, sequence reads were collapsed and filtered. Productive Simpson clonality was computed per sample as the square root of Simpson's diversity index over productive rearrangements. TCRdb took this table from immuneACCESS and kept in-frame rearrangements with V and J called. Such tables lack part of the clones; where checked against another copy, unresolved V genes explain under half of the gap, and the rest is unexplained. Clone size and V and J calls were adopted from that table, with D and trimming inferred from the DNA. The table for this sample lists approximately 50,000 clones; around 83% of them were counted only once. The ten biggest clones cover approximately 7% of the sample.

The source material was peripheral blood. The source of this sequence is a man in his 70s with active COVID-19. The receptor chain draws on TRBV30 and TRBJ1-1; TRBD1 is perhaps the D gene, given 5 matching bases. The CDR3 region reads CAWSGREAEAFF. Here is the DNA: TGTGCCTGGAGTGGCAGGGAGGCTGAAGCTTTCTTT.